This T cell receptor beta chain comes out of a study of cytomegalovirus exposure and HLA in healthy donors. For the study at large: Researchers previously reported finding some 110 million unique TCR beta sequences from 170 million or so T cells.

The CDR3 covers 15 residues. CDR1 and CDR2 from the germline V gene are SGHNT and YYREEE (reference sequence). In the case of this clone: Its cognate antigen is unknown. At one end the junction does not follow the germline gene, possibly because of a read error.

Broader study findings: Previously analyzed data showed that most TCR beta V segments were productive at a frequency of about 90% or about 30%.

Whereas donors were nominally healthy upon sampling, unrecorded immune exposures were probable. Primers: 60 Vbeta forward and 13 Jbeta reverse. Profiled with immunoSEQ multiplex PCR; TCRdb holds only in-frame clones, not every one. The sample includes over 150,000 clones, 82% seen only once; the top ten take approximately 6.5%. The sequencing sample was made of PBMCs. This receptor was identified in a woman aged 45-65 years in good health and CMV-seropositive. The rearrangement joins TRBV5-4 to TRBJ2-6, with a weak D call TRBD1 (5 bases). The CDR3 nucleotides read TGTGCCAGCAGCTTGCGGTTCTCTGGGGCCAACGGCCTGACTTTC. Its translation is CASSLRFSGANGLTF.